The 2 T cell receptor beta chains in this list originate from one sample, sequenced in a study of T cell responses to AZD1222 COVID-19 vaccine. Method: immunoSEQ multiplex PCR; TCRdb's copy keeps in-frame clones and lacks some. This table holds under 120,000 clones, around 94% found once. The input for sequencing was peripheral blood, taken on day 0 of AZD1222 vaccination. The receptors stem from an adult in good health.

This clone came up once. The chain carries TRBV28 and TRBJ1-1; a possible D gene is TRBD1 (5 bases). V shed 3 bases and J shed 6 bases, with 8 bases lying between them. This CDR3 is 12 amino acids long. Germline V lookup: CDR1 MDHEN, CDR2 SYDVKM. This CDR3 reads CASSFGRAEAFF. In nucleotides, the CDR3 is TGTGCCAGCAGTTTCGGCAGGGCTGAAGCTTTCTTT.

The genes are TRBV2 and TRBJ2-7; maybe TRBD1 (5 bases). CDR1 and CDR2 from the germline V gene are SNHLY and FYNNEI. The CDR3 extends over 15 amino acids. The V end was cut by 1 base, the J end by 2 bases, with 12 bases between. The CDR3 sequence is CASSEVPSGPYEQYF. DNA of the CDR3: TGTGCCAGCAGTGAAGTGCCCTCAGGGCCCTACGAGCAGTACTTC. Full variable domain (outside the CDR3, taken from reference TRBV2 and TRBJ2-7): EPEVTQTPSHQVTQMGQEVILRCVPISNHLYFYWYRQILGQKVEFLVSFYNNEISEKSEIFDDQFSVERPDGSNFTLKIRSTKLEDSAMYFCASSEVPSGPYEQYFGPGTRLTVT.